The rows below give T cell receptor beta chains drawn from one sample of a study of identical twins. TCRdb passed the 5' RACE reads through MiXCR, listing each CDR3 protein once. The sample consists of around 480,000 distinct CDR3 sequences, 14% of them appearing once. These same data were also listed under a study on yellow fever vaccine responses in identical twins.

The specimen sequenced was CD4+ T cells sorted from blood. Receptor source: a young woman in good health. Both conserved end residues are trimmed from each CDR3.

TRBJ2-5	11	TRBV5-1	ASSRGHQETQY
TRBJ1-5	10	TRBV2	ASSGSVQPQH
TRBJ2-1	13	TRBV28	ASSPGQAGYNEQF
TRBJ2-2	13	TRBV20-1	SARDASANTGELF
TRBJ1-2	12	TRBV12-3/TRBV12-4	ASGPVVVNYGYT
TRBJ2-5	12	TRBV12-3/TRBV12-4	ASSSTGEKETQY
TRBJ1-1	12	TRBV7-2	ASSLNKYRLEAF
TRBJ1-1	12	TRBV29-1	SVGLRPLDTEAF
TRBJ2-7	12	TRBV5-8	ASSAGTHSLEQY
TRBJ2-5	12	TRBV20-1	SARKQGQLETQY
TRBJ1-2	11	TRBV12-3/TRBV12-4	ASSLVVAGGYT
TRBJ2-7	11	TRBV27	ASSPPLGGRRY
TRBJ2-1	13	TRBV11-2	ASSLAGRERSEQF
TRBJ2-3	20	TRBV11-3	ASSLVGLAGGHSQTSTDTQY
TRBJ2-5	18	TRBV11-1	ASSLSRMGSSGDMLETQY
TRBJ2-5	11	TRBV29-1	SVERGGSETQY
TRBJ1-2	11	TRBV2	ASSGIGAAEPI
TRBJ2-6	18	TRBV6-2/TRBV6-3	ASSYEMGQGRMSGANVLT
TRBJ2-1	14	TRBV20-1	SASSRGQRAYNEQF
TRBJ2-3	11	TRBV4-3	ASSQEGFQLQY
TRBJ2-2	18	TRBV12-3/TRBV12-4	ASSSFRGRGLAGNTGELF
TRBJ2-5	11	TRBV10-3	ATTYRAQETQY
TRBJ2-2	9	TRBV6-2/TRBV6-3	ASRRPGELF
TRBJ2-5	11	TRBV20-1	SARGSGQETQY
TRBJ2-5	12	TRBV5-1	ASSLEWGLETQY
TRBJ2-7	10	TRBV20-1	SARGRRDEQY
TRBJ1-4	13	TRBV3-1	ASSQGGGTNEKLF
TRBJ1-6	15	TRBV4-3	ASSQDVQSSYNSPLH
TRBJ2-5	10	TRBV12-3/TRBV12-4	ASRRQQETQY
TRBJ2-7	12	TRBV7-3	ASSIGGTGYEQY
TRBJ2-1	11	TRBV10-3	AATSGRVDEQF
TRBJ2-7	10	TRBV7-3	ASSYQVYEQY
TRBJ2-3	11	TRBV29-1	SVETIGPDTQY
TRBJ2-1	12	TRBV7-2	ASSYLAGVNEQF
TRBJ1-4	11	TRBV5-5	ASSSTGGWELF
TRBJ2-7	13	TRBV29-1	SVEVLTGGRDEQY
TRBJ2-4	12	TRBV6-2/TRBV6-3	ASNRQGSKNIQY
TRBJ2-3	12	TRBV20-1	SARGQFGTDTQY
TRBJ2-2	14	TRBV20-1	SARAPGTVNTGELF
TRBJ2-1	14	TRBV5-1	ASSLGSSGTYNEQF
TRBJ2-1	13	TRBV4-3	ASSQALSSYNEQF
TRBJ2-5	14	TRBV5-1	ASSLHGGNSQETQY
TRBJ2-6	17	TRBV11-2	ASSLLLWGLGAGANVLT
TRBJ2-1	12	TRBV7-8	ASSIDETSPEQF
TRBJ1-4	13	TRBV15	ATSRDPLGGEKLF
TRBJ2-1	13	TRBV4-3	ASSQRNLRNNEQF
TRBJ2-7	12	TRBV5-1	ASSTGGQSYEQY